Below, 29 T cell receptor beta chains from the same sample are listed, as sequenced in a study of blood T cell repertoires in COVID-19. This table comes from immunoSEQ multiplex PCR, and its TCRdb copy is limited to in-frame clones, with some not included. The sample has 380,000 or so clones, about 90% seen once; the top ten hold 1% to 1.5%. Material for sequencing was PBMCs or T cells enriched from blood (not recorded which). Receptor source: a man in his thirties or forties who had recovered from COVID-19.

This clone was detected a few times. This chain joins TRBV9 and TRBJ2-3, with TRBD2 as a possible D gene (6 bases). V lost 0 bases and J 8 bases, leaving 13 bases between the germline ends. Germline V gene data show CDR1 as SGDLS and CDR2 as YYNGEE. The CDR3 consists of 14 residues. DNA for the CDR3: TGTGCCAGCAGCGTAGAGGGGACTTCGGGTACGCAGTATTTT. Translated: CASSVEGTSGTQYF. The whole variable domain, remainder taken from reference TRBV9 and TRBJ2-3, is DSGVTQTPKHLITATGQRVTLRCSPRSGDLSVYWYQQSLDQGLQFLIQYYNGEERAKGNILERFSAQQFPDLHSELNLSSLELGDSALYFCASSVEGTSGTQYFGPGTRLTVL.

The chain joins TRBV5-8 to TRBJ1-3; D possibly corresponds to TRBD1 (6 bases). V lost 6 bases, J lost 1 base, and 17 bases lay in between. The CDR3 is made up of 16 amino acids. CDR1 and CDR2 from the germline V gene are SGHTS and YDEGEE. The CDR3 DNA is TGTGCCAGCAACCGCCCGGGGGGCCTATCTGGAAACACCATATATTTT. This gives the protein CASNRPGGLSGNTIYF.

The chain employs TRBV18 and TRBJ1-2; tentatively, D is TRBD1 (6 bases). CDR3 length: 12 amino acids. The V and J ends lost 3 bases and 10 bases respectively, with 12 bases between them. The germline gives CDR1 KGHSH, CDR2 LQKENI. The CDR3 loop is CASSPGAGIYTF. CDR3 coding DNA: TGTGCCAGCTCACCGGGGGCTGGCATCTACACCTTC.

With regard to this clone: The junction departs from germline at one end; a sequencing error may be responsible. Other DNA variants within this sample encode the same CDR3. The CDR3 DNA sequence: TGTGCCAGCTCACCGACTAGCGGGGGGGCCCATGAACAGTTCTTC. Protein product: CASSPTSGGAHEQFF. The rearrangement links TRBV18 to TRBJ2-1; 14 nucleotides agree with TRBD2. CDR3 length: 15 amino acids. The germline gives CDR1 KGHSH, CDR2 LQKENI.

The V gene is TRBV24-1, the J gene TRBJ2-5; the match to TRBD2 covers 11 bases. Germline trimming cut 4 bases from V and 6 bases from J; bases unmatched to any gene: 9. The CDR3 sequence is 16 residues long. From germline, CDR1 is KGHDR and CDR2 SFDVKD. In nucleotides, the CDR3 is TGTGCCACCAGTGAACTAGCGGGGGACGACCCTAAGACCCAGTACTTC. This translates into CATSELAGDDPKTQYF.

This chain joins TRBV3-1 (or the pseudogene TRBV3-2) and TRBJ1-1; TRBD1 agrees at 8 bases. The ends lost 0 bases at V and 6 bases at J; junction bases unmatched: 9. CDR3 length equals 16 residues. Germline lookup yields CDR1 LGHDT and CDR2 YNNKEL (reference sequence). The CDR3 DNA reads as TGTGCCAGCAGCCAAGATGGGAGACAGGGGAGCGCTGAAGCTTTCTTT. Its translation: CASSQDGRQGSAEAFF.

The chain joins TRBV9 to TRBJ1-2; TRBD1 is a possible D gene (6 bases). V lost 0 bases, J lost 7 bases, and 13 bases lay in between. CDR3 length: 14 amino acids. Germline V gene data show CDR1 as SGDLS and CDR2 as YYNGEE. In DNA form, the CDR3 reads TGTGCCAGCAGCGTAGTAGTGGGGGCGGGTGGCTACACCTTC. Residues: CASSVVVGAGGYTF. The full variable domain, its missing parts supplied by reference TRBV9 and TRBJ1-2, is DSGVTQTPKHLITATGQRVTLRCSPRSGDLSVYWYQQSLDQGLQFLIQYYNGEERAKGNILERFSAQQFPDLHSELNLSSLELGDSALYFCASSVVVGAGGYTFGSGTRLTVV.

The V gene is TRBV10-3, the J gene TRBJ1-1; 9 bases align to TRBD1. CDR1 is ENHRY and CDR2 is SYGVKD in the germline V gene. The CDR3 covers 14 residues. The J segment lost 5 bases and the V segment lost 7 bases, leaving 8 bases of the junction unmatched. The chain's CDR3 is CAINTGGLGTEAFF. CDR3 DNA: TGTGCCATCAACACAGGGGGCTTAGGTACTGAAGCTTTCTTT.

CDR3 sequence (DNA): TGTGCCAGCAGCTTGGAAGCGGGGCGCTACGAGCAGTACTTC. Protein: CASSLEAGRYEQYF. The chain has TRBV7-2 and TRBJ2-7; 7 bases are a match to TRBD2. V lost 3 bases to trimming and J lost 3 bases; unmatched junction nucleotides: 5. The germline V gene encodes CDR1 SGHTA and CDR2 FQGNSA. The CDR3 has 14 residues.

This clone was counted a few times. This rearrangement joins TRBV4-2 to TRBJ1-3, with 8 bases matching TRBD1. The CDR3 runs to 16 residues. The germline gives CDR1 LGHNA, CDR2 YNFKEQ. The V and J ends lost 8 bases and 9 bases, in that order; junction bases with no gene match: 18. Here the CDR3 DNA reads TGTGCCAGCGGTGAGGGATCAGGGGGCGGTTTCGGCACCATATATTTT. Protein product: CASGEGSGGGFGTIYF.

The rearrangement links TRBV28 to TRBJ2-1; D is undetermined. V lost 3 bases and J lost 7, with 4 bases in between. Germline lookup yields CDR1 MDHEN and CDR2 SYDVKM. The CDR3 covers 11 residues. For the CDR3, the DNA is TGTGCCAGCAGTTTCAAAAATGAGCAGTTCTTC. The encoded protein is CASSFKNEQFF.

This clone was detected only once. V usage is TRBV4-3 and J usage is TRBJ1-2; D unresolved. V was shortened by 1 base and J by 2 bases, with 8 bases between the two germline ends. The CDR3 is made up of 14 amino acids. Germline loops: CDR1 LGHNA, CDR2 YSLEER. The chain's CDR3 is CASSQVDGNYGYTF. CDR3 DNA: TGCGCCAGCAGCCAAGTAGACGGGAACTATGGCTACACCTTC.

The chain links TRBV4-1 to TRBJ1-2; D is possibly TRBD1 (5 bases). The V end lost 1 base, the J end lost 4 bases, and 22 bases lay between the germline ends. The CDR3 totals 18 residues. In germline, CDR1 is MGHRA, CDR2 YSYEKL. The CDR3 DNA follows: TGCGCCAGCAGCCAAGTCTTCATCCTGTCGGGAGGGGTCTATGGCTACACCTTC. It encodes CASSQVFILSGGVYGYTF.

The genes are TRBV11-2 and TRBJ1-3, with D perhaps matching TRBD1 (6 bases). Germline V gene lookup returns CDR1 SGHAT and CDR2 FQNNGV. Trimming took off 3 bases at V and 4 bases at J, with 13 bases between the two ends. The CDR3 spans 15 residues. The CDR3 region has the DNA TGTGCCAGCAGCTTCTCAGAGGGGGTAGGAAACACCATATATTTT. This codes for CASSFSEGVGNTIYF.

The rearrangement links TRBV27 to TRBJ1-2, with 7 bases aligning to TRBD1. V was clipped by 0 bases and J by 7 bases; unmatched bases: 5. This CDR3 contains 14 residues. Germline CDR1 is MNHEY and CDR2 is SMNVEV (reference sequence). The DNA of the CDR3 is TGTGCCAGCAGTTTATCGGAAGGGGACAGTGGCTACACCTTC. This translates into CASSLSEGDSGYTF.

The chain links TRBV24-1 to TRBJ2-5; D not resolved. This CDR3 spans 17 amino acids. V shed 1 base and J shed 1 base, with 15 bases lying between them. Germline V gives CDR1 KGHDR, CDR2 SFDVKD. The CDR3 region is CATSDFPQVRIQETQYF. CDR3 in DNA: TGTGCCACCAGTGATTTCCCCCAAGTTAGAATCCAAGAGACCCAGTACTTC.

The chain recombines TRBV7-9 with TRBJ1-1, with D uncertain. This CDR3 contains 14 residues. Per the germline V gene, CDR1 is SEHNR and CDR2 is FQNEAQ (reference sequence). With 3 bases removed from V and 3 bases from J, the gap between germline ends came to 11 bases. Written as DNA, the CDR3 is TGTGCCAGCAGCTTTCGGGAGAGGGACACTGAAGCTTTCTTT. This codes for CASSFRERDTEAFF. Full variable domain (missing parts from reference TRBV7-9 and TRBJ1-1): DTGVSQNPRHKITKRGQNVTFRCDPISEHNRLYWYRQTLGQGPEFLTYFQNEAQLEKSRLLSDRFSAERPKGSFSTLEIQRTEQGDSAMYLCASSFRERDTEAFFGQGTRLTVV.

The chain has TRBV6-1 and TRBJ1-6, with 8 positions matching TRBD1. Germline-derived CDR1 and CDR2 are MNHNS and SASEGT. V shed 2 bases and J 10 bases; nucleotides not matched to a gene: 7. The CDR3 runs to 15 residues. The CDR3 here is CASSETTGEGSPLHF. The CDR3 nucleotides read TGTGCCAGCAGTGAAACGACAGGGGAAGGCTCACCCCTCCACTTT.

The chain links TRBV7-9 to TRBJ2-6, with D perhaps TRBD1 (6 bases). Germline assignment: CDR1 SEHNR and CDR2 FQNEAQ (reference sequence). CDR3 length: 19 amino acids. The germline V and J ends were trimmed by 4 bases and 4 bases, with 23 bases remaining between them. CDR3 sequence (DNA): TGTGCCAGCAGCTCAGGGAGCTACAGGGTAACATCGGGGGCCAACGTCCTGACTTTC. Its protein product is CASSSGSYRVTSGANVLTF.

The gene calls are TRBV18 and TRBJ1-1, with 10 nucleotides matching TRBD1. V lost 5 bases and J lost 9; bases outside the gene matches: 3. Germline CDR1 and CDR2: KGHSH and LQKENI. This CDR3 has 12 residues. For the CDR3, the DNA is TGTGCCAGCTCAGACAGGGGGCGGCAAGCTTTCTTT. Protein product: CASSDRGRQAFF.

The rearrangement links TRBV4-3 to TRBJ1-5; D unclear. V gave up 0 bases and J gave up 6 bases, with 6 bases separating them. There are 13 residues in the CDR3. Per the germline V gene, CDR1 is LGHNA and CDR2 is YSLEER. The CDR3 loop reads CASSQDEAQPQHF. For the CDR3, the DNA is TGCGCCAGCAGCCAAGATGAAGCTCAGCCCCAGCATTTT.

This clone was detected a few times. The chain joins TRBV7-2 to TRBJ1-5; D is perhaps TRBD1 (5 bases). V dropped 5 bases and J dropped 4 bases, with 15 bases sitting between them. This CDR3 is 15 amino acids long. Germline loops: CDR1 SGHTA, CDR2 FQGNSA. The CDR3 nucleotides are TGTGCCAGCAGCGTATCGCGGGACCTTAATCAGCCCCAGCATTTT. As protein: CASSVSRDLNQPQHF.

The gene calls are TRBV24-1 and TRBJ1-5; maybe TRBD1 (6 bases). CDR1 is KGHDR, CDR2 SFDVKD, per germline. V shed 12 bases and J shed 6 bases, with 14 bases lying between them. This CDR3 comprises 12 residues. The CDR3 sequence is CARGGSSQPQHF. Here the CDR3 DNA reads TGTGCCCGAGGGGGAAGTAGTCAGCCCCAGCATTTT.

The chain carries TRBV3-1 (or the pseudogene TRBV3-2) and TRBJ2-1, with TRBD2 matching 7 bases. The germline V gene encodes CDR1 LGHDT and CDR2 YNNKEL (reference sequence). V dropped 0 bases and J dropped 7; count of bases not matched to a gene: 9. This CDR3 region has 16 residues. The CDR3 region is CASSQDELAVGNEQFF. In DNA form, the CDR3 reads TGTGCCAGCAGCCAAGATGAGCTAGCGGTCGGTAATGAGCAGTTCTTC.

This rearrangement joins TRBV7-9 to TRBJ2-1, with D perhaps TRBD2 (5 bases). Germline V CDR1 and CDR2: SEHNR, FQNEAQ (reference sequence). Trimming removed 5 bases at V and 0 bases at J, with 8 bases between. The CDR3 is 14 amino acids. The CDR3 sequence is CASSLGASYNEQFF. The CDR3 DNA reads as TGTGCCAGCAGCCTGGGAGCCTCCTACAATGAGCAGTTCTTC.

The chain is built from TRBV27 and TRBJ2-1; 9 bases map to TRBD2. The CDR3 has 17 residues. Germline CDR1 MNHEY, CDR2 SMNVEV (reference sequence). V shed 3 bases and J 2 bases; nucleotides not matched to a gene: 8. Here the CDR3 reads CASSFIAGERTYNEQFF. The CDR3 DNA reads as TGTGCCAGCAGTTTTATAGCGGGGGAAAGGACCTACAATGAGCAGTTCTTC.

The V call is TRBV9, the J call TRBJ1-2; TRBD1 might be the D (5 bases). Germline-derived CDR1 and CDR2 are SGDLS and YYNGEE. V was cut by 0 bases and J by 4 bases, with 10 bases left in between. The CDR3 totals 14 residues. CDR3 amino acids: CASSVDDSIYGYTF. Written as DNA, the CDR3 is TGTGCCAGCAGCGTAGACGACAGCATCTATGGCTACACCTTC. The full variable domain, its missing parts supplied by reference TRBV9 and TRBJ1-2, is DSGVTQTPKHLITATGQRVTLRCSPRSGDLSVYWYQQSLDQGLQFLIQYYNGEERAKGNILERFSAQQFPDLHSELNLSSLELGDSALYFCASSVDDSIYGYTFGSGTRLTVV.

The chain has TRBV7-9 and TRBJ1-2; TRBD1 might be the D (5 bases). The ends were cut back, 6 bases at V and 7 bases at J, with 15 bases in the middle. CDR1 and CDR2 from the germline V gene are SEHNR and FQNEAQ (reference sequence). This CDR3 is 13 amino acids long. This CDR3 reads CASSLTDQGGYTF. CDR3 sequence (DNA): TGTGCCAGCAGTCTTACCGACCAGGGTGGCTACACCTTC. Full variable domain (rest looked up from reference TRBV7-9 and TRBJ1-2): DTGVSQNPRHKITKRGQNVTFRCDPISEHNRLYWYRQTLGQGPEFLTYFQNEAQLEKSRLLSDRFSAERPKGSFSTLEIQRTEQGDSAMYLCASSLTDQGGYTFGSGTRLTVV.

The rearrangement links TRBV28 to TRBJ1-2, with 8 bases identical to TRBD1. Per germline, CDR1 MDHEN and CDR2 SYDVKM. The V gene end was trimmed by 5 bases and the J gene end by 4 bases; junction bases not matched to a gene: 6. This CDR3 is 14 amino acids long. CDR3 region: CASSPATGVYGYTF. In nucleotides, the CDR3 is TGTGCCAGCAGTCCCGCGACAGGGGTCTATGGCTACACCTTC.